Below, 4 T cell receptor beta chains from the same sample are listed, as sequenced in a study of beta chain features in type 1 diabetes. Study-wide results and limits: For Type 1 diabetes patients, all four CD4+ subsets carried TCRB CDR3s that were moderately but significantly shorter.

These TCRs are of unknown antigen specificity. Isolated RNA was reverse transcribed in full, so expressed TCRB transcripts were sequenced. Sequencing used immunoSEQ multiplex PCR; TCRdb keeps in-frame clones, though not all of them. The table has some 640,000 clones, around 15% seen once. The specimen was naive CD4+ T cells from blood. The receptor source for this set is a man aged 18 to 35 with type 1 diabetes.

This clone showed up just a few times. CDR3 bases: TGCGCCAGCAGCCAAGACAGAAATTCACCCCTCCACTTT. It specifies CASSQDRNSPLHF. The chain couples TRBV4-3 to TRBJ1-6; D uncertain. The CDR3 has 13 residues. The germline gives CDR1 LGHNA, CDR2 YSLEER. V shed 0 bases and J shed 7 bases, with 4 bases lying between them.

V and J are TRBV5-4 and TRBJ2-3; 7 bases fit TRBD2. Germline-derived CDR1 and CDR2 are SGHNT and YYREEE (reference sequence). CDR3 size: 15 residues. V lost 3 bases and J lost 3; bases outside the gene matches: 7. The CDR3 DNA is TGTGCCAGCAGCTATCCGGGACTACCAACAGATACGCAGTATTTT. Translated: CASSYPGLPTDTQYF.

This clone occurred a few times. This chain uses TRBV30 with TRBJ2-7; TRBD2 aligns across 7 bases. Trimming at V came to 5 bases and at J to 9 bases, leaving 13 bases not matched to a gene. From germline, CDR1 is GTSNPN and CDR2 SVGIG (reference sequence). The CDR3 loop spans 13 amino acids. The CDR3 coding sequence is TGTGCCTGGGGCACTCTAGCGGCAAGGGTGCAGTACTTC. This sequence encodes CAWGTLAARVQYF.

This clone was picked up one time. The chain couples TRBV12-5 to TRBJ2-7; the D is unclear. CDR1 is LGHNT, CDR2 FRNRAP, per germline. V was pared by 1 base and J by 3 bases, with 10 bases between. The length of the CDR3 is 14 residues. CDR3 sequence reads: CASGLGNDIYEQYF. DNA for the CDR3: TGTGCTAGTGGTTTGGGAAACGATATCTACGAGCAGTACTTC.